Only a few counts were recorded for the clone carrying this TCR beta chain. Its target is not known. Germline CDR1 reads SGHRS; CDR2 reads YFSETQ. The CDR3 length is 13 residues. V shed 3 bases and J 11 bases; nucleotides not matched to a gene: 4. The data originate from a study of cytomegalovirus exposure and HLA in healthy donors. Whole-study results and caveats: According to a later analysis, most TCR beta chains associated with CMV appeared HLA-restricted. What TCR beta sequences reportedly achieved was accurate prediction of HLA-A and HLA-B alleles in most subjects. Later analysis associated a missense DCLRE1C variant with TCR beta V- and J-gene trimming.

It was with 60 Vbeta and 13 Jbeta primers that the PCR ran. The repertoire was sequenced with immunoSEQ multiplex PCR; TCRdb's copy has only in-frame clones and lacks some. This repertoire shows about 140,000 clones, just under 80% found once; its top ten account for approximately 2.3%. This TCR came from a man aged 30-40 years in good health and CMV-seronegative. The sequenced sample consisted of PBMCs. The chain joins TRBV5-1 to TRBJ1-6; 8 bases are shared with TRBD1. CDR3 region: CASSSDRETPLHF. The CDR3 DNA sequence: TGCGCCAGCAGCTCGGACAGGGAGACACCCCTCCACTTT.